These 5 T cell receptor beta chains originate from one sample sequenced in a study of T cell changes during pregnancy in multiple sclerosis. Libraries were prepared by immunoSEQ multiplex PCR; TCRdb keeps only in-frame clonotypes and omits some of them. The sample has over 85,000 clones, approximately 90% seen once; the top ten hold around 1.8%. The sequencing used peripheral blood, collected in the first trimester of pregnancy. The origin of the receptors is a female donor in good health, enrolled as a control in a pregnancy study.

The chain is built from TRBV18 and TRBJ2-7; D unresolved. Germline V gene sequence: CDR1 KGHSH, CDR2 LQKENI. Between the trimmed V and J ends, which lost 3 bases and 1 base, there was a span of 4 bases. The CDR3 has 12 amino acids. CDR3: CASSPKSYEQYF. CDR3 DNA sequence: TGTGCCAGCTCACCCAAATCCTACGAGCAGTACTTC.

The chain couples TRBV5-4 to TRBJ1-2; D remains unclear. Germline V lookup: CDR1 SGHNT, CDR2 YYREEE (reference sequence). With 2 bases removed from V and 7 bases from J, the gap between germline ends came to 12 bases. This CDR3 comprises 13 residues. The CDR3 reads CASSFPGGGGYTF. The CDR3 DNA sequence: TGTGCCAGCAGCTTCCCGGGAGGAGGTGGCTACACCTTC. Based on the CDR3 plus reference TRBV5-4 and TRBJ1-2, the full variable domain is ETGVTQSPTHLIKTRGQQVTLRCSSQSGHNTVSWYQQALGQGPQFIFQYYREEENGRGNFPPRFSGLQFPNYSSELNVNALELDDSALYLCASSFPGGGGYTFGSGTRLTVV.

The rearrangement joins TRBV28 to TRBJ1-1, with a weak D call TRBD1 (5 bases). V lost 1 base to trimming and J lost 5 bases, with 14 bases between them. The CDR3 runs 15 residues. Germline V CDR1 and CDR2: MDHEN, SYDVKM. CDR3 amino acids: CASSLSARGQTEAFF. The CDR3 bases are TGTGCCAGCAGTTTATCCGCGCGGGGCCAAACTGAAGCTTTCTTT.

V and J are TRBV11-1 and TRBJ2-1, with D tentatively TRBD2 (6 bases). V lost 0 bases and J lost 4, with 10 bases in between. CDR1 SGHAT and CDR2 FQDESV come from the germline V gene (reference sequence). The CDR3 totals 15 residues. This chain's CDR3 is CASSLASGVYNEQFF. CDR3 nucleotide sequence: TGTGCCAGCAGCTTAGCTAGCGGAGTTTACAATGAGCAGTTCTTC.

The V gene is TRBV19, the J gene TRBJ2-5, with D perhaps matching TRBD2 (6 bases). From germline, CDR1 is LNHDA and CDR2 SQIVND (reference sequence). This CDR3 is built from 14 residues. V was clipped by 4 bases and J by 4 bases, with 13 bases between them. CDR3 amino acids: CASSNRGAGETQYF. DNA of the CDR3: TGTGCCAGTAGTAACCGCGGGGCAGGAGAGACCCAGTACTTC.